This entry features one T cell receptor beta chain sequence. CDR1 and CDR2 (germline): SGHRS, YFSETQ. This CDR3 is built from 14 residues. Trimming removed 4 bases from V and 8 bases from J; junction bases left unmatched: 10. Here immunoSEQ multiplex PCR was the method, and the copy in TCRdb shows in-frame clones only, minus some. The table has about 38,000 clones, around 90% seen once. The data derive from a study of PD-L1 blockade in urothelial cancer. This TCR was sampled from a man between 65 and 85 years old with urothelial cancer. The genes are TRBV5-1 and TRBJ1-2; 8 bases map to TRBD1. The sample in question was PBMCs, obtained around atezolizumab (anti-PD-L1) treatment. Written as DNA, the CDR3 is TGCGCCAGCAGCACCCGGACAGGGCCGGAAGGCTACACCTTC. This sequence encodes CASSTRTGPEGYTF.